These 26 T cell receptor beta chains share one sample of origin, sequenced in a study of T cells expressing NK-cell markers. TCRdb re-analyzed the 5' RACE reads; it lists each CDR3 protein once, without DNA. This table lists 250,000 or so distinct CDR3 sequences. The sequenced material came from blood T cells: a sorted CD56 or NKG2C T cell subset, CD4+ or CD8+ T cells, or bulk PBMC T cells (not recorded which). The receptor set was obtained from a woman between 18 and 69 years old in good health.

The chain recombines TRBV4-2 with TRBJ2-7; there is no DNA to check the TCRdb D call of TRBD1. This CDR3 is 13 amino acids long. Germline V gives CDR1 LGHNA, CDR2 YNFKEQ. The CDR3 sequence is CASSPPQGYEQYF.

The chain is built from TRBV4-3 and TRBJ2-2; no DNA is available, so the TRBD1 call from TCRdb remains unchecked. The germline gives CDR1 LGHNA, CDR2 YSLEER. The CDR3 consists of 17 residues. The CDR3 here is CASSHDPPGQGAGELFF.

This chain's CDR3 is CASGLRGSYNSPLHF. The chain is built from TRBV6-2 or TRBV6-3 and TRBJ1-6. Germline V gives CDR1 MNHEY, CDR2 SVGEGT. This CDR3 is 15 amino acids long.

This chain uses TRBV10-3 with TRBJ2-3. The CDR3 contains 12 residues. CDR1 is ENHRY, CDR2 SYGVKD, per germline. The CDR3 region is CAIMSSTDTQYF.

V is TRBV7-2 and J is TRBJ1-2; the D call of TRBD1 rests on TCRdb alone, since no DNA is present to check it. From germline, CDR1 is SGHTA and CDR2 FQGNSA. The CDR3 covers 13 residues. CDR3 region: CASSFPAGYGYTF.

V and J are TRBV3-1 and TRBJ2-7. The CDR3 length is 16 residues. Germline CDR1 reads LGHDT; CDR2 reads YNNKEL (reference sequence). The CDR3: CASSQDSRHSSYEQYF.

The genes are TRBV4-3 and TRBJ2-3; checking the TCRdb D call of TRBD1 is not possible without DNA. The length of the CDR3 is 15 residues. CDR1 and CDR2 from the germline V gene are LGHNA and YSLEER. This chain's CDR3 is CASSQDPGSTDTQYF.

V gene TRBV20-1 combines with J gene TRBJ2-7; TCRdb's assignment of TRBD1 cannot be checked, as there is no DNA. CDR3 length: 18 residues. Germline-derived CDR1 and CDR2 are DFQATT and SNEGSKA (reference sequence). Here the CDR3 reads CSARPTSEPPHSSYEQYF.

V usage is TRBV20-1 and J usage is TRBJ2-3; TCRdb calls TRBD2, which cannot be checked without DNA. Germline V gene sequence: CDR1 DFQATT, CDR2 SNEGSKA (reference sequence). The CDR3 contains 14 residues. This chain's CDR3 is CSARPSGLTDTQYF.

V and J are TRBV24-1 and TRBJ2-7; the TCRdb D gene call, TRBD1, has no DNA to confirm it. In germline, CDR1 is KGHDR, CDR2 SFDVKD. This CDR3 has 14 amino acids. The CDR3 protein is CATSDAGTHYEQYF.

The CDR3 is CASSPTSGTGSYNEQFF. The J gene is TRBJ2-1, the V gene TRBV12-3 or TRBV12-4; the D call from TCRdb, TRBD1, cannot be confirmed without DNA. The CDR3 loop spans 17 amino acids.

The CDR3 spells CASSPVGGFSEQYF. The V gene is TRBV5-1, the J gene TRBJ2-7. The germline gives CDR1 SGHRS, CDR2 YFSETQ. The CDR3 is 14 amino acids.

The V and J genes are TRBV15 and TRBJ1-5; TCRdb calls TRBD1, which cannot be checked without DNA. The V gene's germline CDR1 is LNHNV and CDR2 YYDKDF (reference sequence). The CDR3 totals 16 residues. CDR3 sequence: CATSRGSKGGTQPQHF. Looking up the rest from reference TRBV15 and TRBJ1-5 gives the full variable domain: DAMVIQNPRYQVTQFGKPVTLSCSQTLNHNVMYWYQQKSSQAPKLLFHYYDKDFNNEADTPDNFQSRRPNTSFCFLDIRSPGLGDTAMYLCATSRGSKGGTQPQHFGDGTRLSIL.

The V gene is TRBV29-1, the J gene TRBJ2-7; absent DNA, TCRdb's TRBD2 call cannot be checked. Germline loops: CDR1 SQVTM, CDR2 ANQGSEA. The CDR3 sequence is 13 residues long. The CDR3 region is CSVDGGAGYEQYF.

The rearrangement joins TRBV10-2 to TRBJ2-3; as DNA is missing, the TRBD2 call by TCRdb cannot be tested. The CDR3 contains 15 residues. CDR1 and CDR2 from the germline V gene are WSHSY and SAAADI. Here the CDR3 reads CASSGWTSGTDTQYF.

The chain is built from TRBV19 and TRBJ2-5; TCRdb gives TRBD1 as the D gene, but with no DNA this cannot be confirmed. The CDR3 runs 15 residues. Germline V CDR1 and CDR2: LNHDA, SQIVND (reference sequence). The CDR3 loop reads CASSPPDWNQETQYF.

The chain combines TRBV12-3 or TRBV12-4 with TRBJ1-4; TCRdb outputs TRBD1, but without DNA this stays unchecked. This CDR3 has 15 residues. This chain's CDR3 is CASSRFGTGREKLFF.

The rearrangement joins TRBV6-5 to TRBJ1-2. Germline CDR1 is MNHEY and CDR2 is SVGAGI. The CDR3 totals 14 residues. The CDR3 sequence is CASSYASRDYGYTF.

The chain carries TRBV6-5 and TRBJ2-1; lacking DNA, the TRBD1 call made by TCRdb goes unchecked. From germline, CDR1 is MNHEY and CDR2 SVGAGI. The CDR3 contains 15 residues. This chain's CDR3 is CASSYSGARGDEQFF.

V is TRBV6-5 and J is TRBJ1-3. Per germline, CDR1 MNHEY and CDR2 SVGAGI. The CDR3 consists of 14 residues. The CDR3 spells CASSYSSEGNTIYF.

This chain links TRBV7-2 with TRBJ2-7; TCRdb designates TRBD1, a call that cannot be tested without DNA. The CDR3 is 15 residues long. Germline V CDR1 and CDR2: SGHTA, FQGNSA. CDR3 sequence reads: CASSLTGPSSYEQYF.

The rearrangement uses TRBV18 and TRBJ2-2; lacking DNA, the TRBD1 call made by TCRdb goes unchecked. Germline lookup yields CDR1 KGHSH and CDR2 LQKENI. This CDR3 region has 17 residues. The CDR3: CASSLNLAPSNTGELFF.

J is TRBJ2-1 and V is TRBV29-1; TCRdb picks TRBD2, but there is no DNA to check that call. CDR3 size: 15 residues. Germline CDR1 is SQVTM and CDR2 is ANQGSEA. This chain's CDR3 is CSVSGGPSTYNEQFF.

This sequence joins TRBV5-6 and TRBJ1-2; the D call from TCRdb, TRBD1, cannot be confirmed without DNA. The length of the CDR3 is 14 residues. Germline CDR1 reads SGHDT; CDR2 reads YYEEEE. The CDR3 sequence: CASSEGQISYGYTF.

This chain connects TRBV15 to TRBJ1-1. This CDR3 has 14 residues. The germline gives CDR1 LNHNV, CDR2 YYDKDF (reference sequence). CDR3 protein: CATSTELLNTEAFF.

The V gene is TRBV24-1, the J gene TRBJ2-3; TCRdb outputs TRBD2, but without DNA this stays unchecked. Germline V gene sequence: CDR1 KGHDR, CDR2 SFDVKD. The CDR3 is 15 amino acids. This CDR3 reads CATSDPPRGTDTQYF.